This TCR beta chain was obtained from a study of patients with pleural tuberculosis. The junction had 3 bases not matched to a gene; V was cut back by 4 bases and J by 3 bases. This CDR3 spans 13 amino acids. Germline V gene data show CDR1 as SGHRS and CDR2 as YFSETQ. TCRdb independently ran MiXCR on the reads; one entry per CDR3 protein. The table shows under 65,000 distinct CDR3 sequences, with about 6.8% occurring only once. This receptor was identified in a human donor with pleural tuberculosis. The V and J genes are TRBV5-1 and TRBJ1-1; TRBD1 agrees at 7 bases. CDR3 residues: CASSVDRDTEAFF. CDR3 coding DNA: TGCGCCAGCAGCGTCGACAGGGACACTGAAGCTTTCTTT. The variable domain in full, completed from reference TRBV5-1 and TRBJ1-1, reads KAGVTQTPRYLIKTRGQQVTLSCSPISGHRSVSWYQQTPGQGLQFLFEYFSETQRNKGNFPGRFSGRQFSNSRSEMNVSTLELGDSALYLCASSVDRDTEAFFGQGTRLTVV.